This T cell receptor beta chain is drawn from a study of graft-versus-host responses after intestinal transplantation. Study summary: Recipients obtained multivisceral, liver-intestinal, or isolated intestinal transplants. Tacrolimus plus steroids were given to all recipients for about three years, preceded by anti-thymocyte globulin induction. General study findings and limits: Patients who carried graft-donor T cell macrochimerism also had high graft-versus-host to host-versus-graft clonal ratios in their allografts. The marrow of recipients harbored GvH clones, and ileum or blood showed some of them first.

Between the trimmed V and J ends, which lost 5 bases and 6 bases, there was a span of 20 bases. The CDR3 has 16 amino acids. CDR1 and CDR2 from the germline V gene are SGHAT and FQNNGV. Lymphocytes from graft epithelium and lamina propria were isolated. With respect to this clone: Antigen: not known.

Assay: immunoSEQ multiplex PCR; the TCRdb copy retains only in-frame clones and omits some. The sample lists fewer than 9,500 clones; approximately 79% were seen once. This TCR was recovered from a human patient who received an intestinal transplant, so some T cells may come from the graft donor. The rearrangement links TRBV11-2 to TRBJ1-3, with D possibly matching TRBD1 (5 bases). Sequenced here: ileum tissue, sampled about 70 weeks after intestinal transplant. The CDR3 protein is CASSPLIAGQENTIYF. The CDR3, as DNA: TGTGCCAGCAGCCCCCTTATAGCGGGGCAAGAAAACACCATATATTTT. The full variable domain, rest sourced from reference TRBV11-2 and TRBJ1-3, is EAGVAQSPRYKIIEKRQSVAFWCNPISGHATLYWYQQILGQGPKLLIQFQNNGVVDDSQLPKDRFSAERLKGVDSTLKIQPAKLEDSAVYLCASSPLIAGQENTIYFGEGSWLTVV.